This TCR beta chain was found in a study of blood T cell repertoires in COVID-19 (dated by TCRdb to about 2020). About the investigation overall: Samples covering the acute and convalescent phases of COVID-19 were provided by collaborators in the United States, Italy and Spain. The prospective study material was composed of cDNA or gDNA derived from T cells, B-cell-depleted T cells, or PBMCs. The dataset comprised deeply sampled blood TCRbeta repertoires from subjects exposed to, actively infected with, or recovered from COVID-19. The repertoires were made available in a free public database intended to serve as a resource for research on the immune response to SARS-CoV-2. Samples were obtained from the ongoing ImmuneRACE study (first 160 participants) and from over a thousand subjects provided by 6 global collaborators. The sample metadata nearly always contained a de-identified subject ID, COVID-19 status, age in years and sex. Where available, HLA class I and class II types were obtained from metadata supplied by the sample provider rather than from assay-based typing. What the authors observed across the whole study: Clinical and demographic metadata were provided uncurated, with the amount varying by source and participant.

The V and J ends are trimmed by 7 bases and 2 bases, leaving 6 bases between them. In the germline V gene (reference sequence), CDR1 corresponds to DFQATT and CDR2 to SNEGSKA. Including the terminal cysteine and phenylalanine, the CDR3 comprises 11 residues. Left in the record is the CDR3 DNA by itself, 33 bases read in frame from the first base. The immunoSEQ Assay, a bias-controlled multiplex PCR, was used to amplify TCRbeta CDR3 regions from genomic DNA. As for how the authors treated the data: The number of nucleated cells in each sample was estimated from the amplification of reference gene primers within the assay. To quantify the absolute abundance of each unique TCRbeta CDR3 rearrangement, sequence reads were collapsed and filtered. For each sample, productive Simpson clonality was calculated by taking the square root of Simpson's diversity index across productive rearrangements. The clones in this table, taken by TCRdb from immuneACCESS, are in-frame only. Not every clone is retained; where verified, under half of the shortfall comes from an unresolved V gene, and the cause of the rest is unknown. V, J and clone size derive from that table, while D and trimming were established from the DNA sequence. Across this sample there are about 200,000 clones, with 60% to 85% seen only once. Jointly, the top ten make up less than 6% of the sample.

As concerns this clone: There is no known antigen for this receptor. Base qualities are not at hand, and no much larger clone is one base apart.

Whole blood was collected in K2EDTA tubes by collaborating institutions according to the institutions' own protocols. For TCRbeta analysis, collaborators shipped samples as frozen whole blood, isolated PBMCs, or DNA extracted from either of those sample types. This sequence originates from a woman in her seventies with acute or convalescent COVID-19. The sequence joins TRBV20-1 to TRBJ1-3, with the D gene not clear enough to name. The specimen sequenced was peripheral blood. The CDR3 has the sequence CSVLTGNTIYF. The sequenced DNA: TGCAGTGTCTTAACTGGAAACACCATATATTTT.